This T cell receptor (beta chain) was found in a study of shared clonotypes between healthy human individuals. Using immunoSEQ multiplex PCR, the repertoire was profiled, and TCRdb retains in-frame clones only, with some absent. The sample lists over a million clones, approximately 97% occurring once. The CDR3 has 16 residues. The chain is built from TRBV21-1 and TRBJ2-1; no check of the table's D call, TRBD2, against the DNA was made. TRBV21-1 is termed a pseudogene. This receptor was taken from a man between 25 and 39 years old in good health. Sequencing used naive CD4+ T cells sorted from blood. The subset is: CD45RA+ positively selected. This chain's CDR3 is CASSKVTSGTYNEQFF. The CDR3 region has the DNA TGTGCCAGCAGCAAAGTCACTAGCGGGACTTACAATGAGCAGTTCTTC.